This TCR beta chain came from a study of T cells after yellow fever vaccination. General observations from the study: Post-booster reappearance was seen for most primary-vaccination clones (about 96% CD4, 75% to 90% CD8).

It was through 5'RACE template switching that TCR cDNA was made, with a universal primer site and UMIs added. TCRdb re-called the 5' RACE reads through MiXCR, storing one row per CDR3 protein. The data show 350,000 or so distinct CDR3 sequences, with 8% to 9.5% seen just once and around 17% held by the top ten. The CDR3 length is 13 residues. In germline, CDR1 is LGHNT, CDR2 FRNRAP. V was shortened by 7 bases and J by 2 bases, with 12 bases between the two germline ends. Only a few counts were recorded for this clonotype. Its antigen is undetermined. This specimen was PBMCs, taken about 49 days after the first yellow fever vaccination. The sequence came from a man between 18 and 29 years old who received the YFV17D yellow fever vaccine. The chain uses TRBV12-5 and TRBJ2-7; D may be TRBD1 or TRBD2 (5 bases each). The CDR3 region is CASALGPTYEQYF. The DNA of the CDR3 is TGTGCTAGTGCCCTGGGACCAACCTACGAGCAGTACTTC.